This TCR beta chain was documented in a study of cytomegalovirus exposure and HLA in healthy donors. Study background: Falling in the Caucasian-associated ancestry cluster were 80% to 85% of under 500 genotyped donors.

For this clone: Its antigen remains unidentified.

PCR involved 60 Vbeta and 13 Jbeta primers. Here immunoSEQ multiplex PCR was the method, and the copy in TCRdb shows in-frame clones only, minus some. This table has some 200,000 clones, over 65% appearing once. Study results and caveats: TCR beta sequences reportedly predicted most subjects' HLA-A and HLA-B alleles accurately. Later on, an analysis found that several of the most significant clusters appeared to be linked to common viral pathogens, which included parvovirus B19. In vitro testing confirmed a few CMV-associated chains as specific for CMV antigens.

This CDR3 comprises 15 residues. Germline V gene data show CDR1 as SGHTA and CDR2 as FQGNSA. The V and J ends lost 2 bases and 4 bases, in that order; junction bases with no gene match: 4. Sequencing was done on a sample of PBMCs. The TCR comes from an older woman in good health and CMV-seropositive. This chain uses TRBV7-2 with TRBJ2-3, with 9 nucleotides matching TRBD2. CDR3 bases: TGTGCCAGCAGCTTATTCGCGGGGGGGCCAGATACGCAGTATTTT. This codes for CASSLFAGGPDTQYF.